A single sample is the source of the 29 T cell receptor beta chains below, sequenced in a study of blood T cell repertoires in COVID-19. Assay: immunoSEQ multiplex PCR; the TCRdb copy retains only in-frame clones and omits some. The sample consists of 80,000 to 100,000 clones, about 91% of them appearing once. The sequencing sample was made of peripheral blood. The receptors originated from a human donor with active COVID-19. The donor label of this sample is uncertain.

The V call is TRBV15, the J call TRBJ2-1, with 8 bases that match TRBD1. The CDR3 spans 12 residues. Trimming at V came to 6 bases and at J to 6 bases, leaving 1 base not matched to a gene. CDR1 is LNHNV, CDR2 YYDKDF, per germline (reference sequence). The CDR3 spells CATSDRGNEQFF. The CDR3 nucleotides are TGTGCCACCAGTGACAGGGGCAATGAGCAGTTCTTC.

This clone was detected once. The junction does not match germline at one end; this may be a read error. The same CDR3 is also encoded by other DNA sequences in this sample. This chain links TRBV5-4 with TRBJ2-7, with 7 bases that match TRBD1. The germline V gene has CDR1 SGHNT and CDR2 YYREEE (reference sequence). The CDR3 runs 15 residues. For the CDR3, the DNA is TGTGCTAGCAGCTTGAAGGGGGCCCCACAGGGAGAGCAGTACTTC. Its translation is CASSLKGAPQGEQYF. The full variable domain, its missing parts supplied by reference TRBV5-4 and TRBJ2-7, is ETGVTQSPTHLIKTRGQQVTLRCSSQSGHNTVSWYQQALGQGPQFIFQYYREEENGRGNFPPRFSGLQFPNYSSELNVNALELDDSALYLCASSLKGAPQGEQYFGPGTRLTVT.

The chain uses TRBV19 and TRBJ1-1; TRBD1 matches 7 bases. With 6 bases clipped from V and 0 bases from J, the junction kept 19 bases outside the gene matches. CDR1 is LNHDA and CDR2 is SQIVND in the germline V gene (reference sequence). The length of the CDR3 is 19 residues. CDR3 sequence reads: CASRNSYRGHLSMNTEAFF. CDR3 DNA sequence: TGTGCCAGTAGGAATTCTTACAGGGGTCACCTTTCGATGAACACTGAAGCTTTCTTT.

The V gene is TRBV6-1, the J gene TRBJ2-5; D ambiguous. CDR3 length equals 15 residues. Trimming shortened V by 0 bases and J by 0 bases, and 8 bases separated the two germline ends. Looked up from germline, CDR1 is MNHNS and CDR2 is SASEGT. The CDR3 here is CASSEALRYQETQYF. The CDR3 DNA is TGTGCCAGCAGTGAAGCTTTGAGATACCAAGAGACCCAGTACTTC.

The rearrangement links TRBV7-9 to TRBJ1-4; D is perhaps TRBD1 (5 bases). The CDR3 totals 16 residues. The germline V gene has CDR1 SEHNR and CDR2 FQNEAQ (reference sequence). V was cut by 1 base and J by 8 bases, with 17 bases left in between. The CDR3, as DNA: TGTGCCAGCAGCTTAGAGGCCCCCAGGGTCTCAGAAAAACTGTTTTTT. Its translation is CASSLEAPRVSEKLFF.

This chain links TRBV7-9 with TRBJ1-2, with D unresolved. There are 13 residues in the CDR3. Trimming shortened V by 1 base and J by 2 bases, and 5 bases separated the two germline ends. Germline loops: CDR1 SEHNR, CDR2 FQNEAQ (reference sequence). As DNA, the CDR3 is TGTGCCAGCAGCTTAGTACAGAACTATGGCTACACCTTC. This gives the protein CASSLVQNYGYTF.

The chain employs TRBV7-2 and TRBJ2-1; D is perhaps TRBD2 (5 bases). Germline CDR1 reads SGHTA; CDR2 reads FQGNSA. The CDR3 runs to 13 residues. V gave up 1 base and J gave up 7 bases, with 8 bases separating them. The CDR3 reads CASSLERINEQFF. CDR3 nucleotide sequence: TGTGCCAGCAGCTTAGAGCGGATAAATGAGCAGTTCTTC.

This clone was seen a single time. The CDR3 loop reads CASSPGATYEQYF. For the CDR3, the DNA is TGTGCCAGCAGCCCCGGTGCAACCTACGAGCAGTACTTC. The V and J genes are TRBV7-9 and TRBJ2-7, with D hard to call. Germline CDR1 and CDR2: SEHNR and FQNEAQ (reference sequence). The CDR3 is made up of 13 amino acids. Deletions cut 5 bases from V and 2 bases from J, with 10 bases between.

This clone was detected once. The chain links TRBV5-1 to TRBJ2-3; TRBD2 matches 7 bases. The trim removed 1 base at V and 3 bases at J, leaving 5 bases unmatched. Per the germline V gene, CDR1 is SGHRS and CDR2 is YFSETQ. This CDR3 spans 15 amino acids. CDR3 nucleotide sequence: TGCGCCAGCAGCTTGATCAGGGAGGGGACAGATACGCAGTATTTT. It codes for CASSLIREGTDTQYF.

The gene calls are TRBV5-1 and TRBJ1-2, with D tentatively TRBD1 (6 bases). V lost 5 bases to trimming and J lost 5 bases, with 13 bases between them. Germline loops: CDR1 SGHRS, CDR2 YFSETQ. This CDR3 comprises 13 residues. CDR3 residues: CASSPGTRYGYTF. Written as DNA, the CDR3 is TGCGCCAGCAGTCCCGGGACACGTTATGGCTACACCTTC.

The sample holds a few counts of this clone. The chain recombines TRBV27 with TRBJ2-7, with 7 bases matching TRBD1. With V trimmed by 2 bases and J by 5 bases, 3 bases remained unmatched. This CDR3 has 13 residues. Germline loops: CDR1 MNHEY, CDR2 SMNVEV (reference sequence). The CDR3 is CASSLDRADEQYF. The CDR3 nucleotides are TGTGCCAGCAGTTTAGACAGGGCGGACGAGCAGTACTTC.

This clone was observed a single time. The chain couples TRBV6-6 to TRBJ2-1; TRBD1 aligns across 10 bases. This CDR3 has 12 residues. CDR1 and CDR2 from the germline V gene are MNHNY and SVGAGI (reference sequence). J lost 14 bases, V lost 1 base, and 2 bases had no gene match. CDR3 in amino acids: CASSYWGTGEFF. The CDR3 DNA reads as TGTGCCAGCAGTTACTGGGGGACAGGGGAGTTCTTC.

The V call is TRBV15, the J call TRBJ1-4, with D possibly being TRBD1 (5 bases). V shed 0 bases and J shed 5 bases, with 19 bases lying between them. Germline V CDR1 and CDR2: LNHNV, YYDKDF (reference sequence). The CDR3 totals 18 residues. CDR3 sequence: CATSRDTGGGFRNEKLFF. CDR3 DNA: TGTGCCACCAGCAGAGATACGGGGGGAGGGTTTCGGAATGAAAAACTGTTTTTT.

The chain is built from TRBV6-1 and TRBJ2-1, with 10 bases matching TRBD2. Trimming at V came to 2 bases and at J to 5 bases, leaving 9 bases not matched to a gene. There are 17 residues in the CDR3. The germline gives CDR1 MNHNS, CDR2 SASEGT. CDR3 in amino acids: CASSEHSGGARDNEQFF. As DNA, the CDR3 is TGTGCCAGCAGTGAACACAGCGGGGGGGCCCGGGACAATGAGCAGTTCTTC.

This clone was picked up a small number of times. This chain links TRBV4-2 with TRBJ2-7, with unresolved D. Germline V gene data show CDR1 as LGHNA and CDR2 as YNFKEQ. V dropped 4 bases and J dropped 0 bases, with 7 bases sitting between them. The CDR3 loop spans 13 amino acids. CDR3 region: CASSPIDSYEQYF. DNA for the CDR3: TGTGCCAGCAGCCCTATAGACTCCTACGAGCAGTACTTC.

The chain is built from TRBV5-6 and TRBJ2-1; D might be TRBD2 (6 bases). This CDR3 has 11 amino acids. Germline loops: CDR1 SGHDT, CDR2 YYEEEE. V was shortened by 0 bases and J by 15 bases, with 10 bases between the two germline ends. This CDR3 reads CASSLGRERFF. For the CDR3, the DNA is TGTGCCAGCAGCTTGGGGCGGGAAAGGTTCTTC.

This chain links TRBV6-5 with TRBJ1-1, with D perhaps matching TRBD1 (5 bases). Per germline, CDR1 MNHEY and CDR2 SVGAGI. The CDR3 loop spans 16 amino acids. V lost 2 bases, J lost 0 bases, and 13 bases lay in between. The DNA for the CDR3 is TGTGCCAGCAGTTACACTGCAGGACAATTGAACACTGAAGCTTTCTTT. As protein: CASSYTAGQLNTEAFF.

The chain has TRBV7-9 and TRBJ1-4; unclear D gene. CDR3 length: 14 residues. Trimming left V 3 bases short and J 3 bases short, with 8 bases between. Germline V lookup: CDR1 SEHNR, CDR2 FQNEAQ (reference sequence). The CDR3 coding sequence is TGTGCCAGCAGCTTGACTGCTGCTAATGAAAAACTGTTTTTT. Translation gives CASSLTAANEKLFF.

The V and J genes are TRBV5-6 and TRBJ1-1, with 7 nucleotides matching TRBD1. Per germline, CDR1 SGHDT and CDR2 YYEEEE. Trimming at V came to 1 base and at J to 1 base, leaving 7 bases not matched to a gene. This CDR3 has 16 amino acids. The CDR3 DNA follows: TGTGCCAGCAGCTTGTCGGGAAGGGACAGGAACACTGAAGCTTTCTTT. Its translation is CASSLSGRDRNTEAFF.

The rearrangement links TRBV6-6 to TRBJ1-5; 12 positions agree with TRBD1. This CDR3 is 16 amino acids long. Germline V gene data show CDR1 as MNHNY and CDR2 as SVGAGI (reference sequence). After removal of 2 bases from V and 6 bases from J, the junction contained 5 bases not matched to a gene. CDR3 protein: CASSYGTGGSTQPQHF. The DNA of the CDR3 is TGTGCCAGCAGTTACGGGACAGGGGGCTCGACTCAGCCCCAGCATTTT.

The chain has TRBV15 and TRBJ2-7; maybe TRBD2 (5 bases). The V end lost 5 bases, the J end lost 2 bases, and 13 bases lay between the germline ends. The CDR3 has 14 amino acids. Germline CDR1 LNHNV, CDR2 YYDKDF (reference sequence). CDR3 sequence: CATSPHRGPYEQYF. The CDR3 DNA sequence: TGTGCCACCAGCCCCCATCGGGGTCCCTACGAGCAGTACTTC. Together with reference TRBV15 and TRBJ2-7, the CDR3 gives the full variable domain: DAMVIQNPRYQVTQFGKPVTLSCSQTLNHNVMYWYQQKSSQAPKLLFHYYDKDFNNEADTPDNFQSRRPNTSFCFLDIRSPGLGDTAMYLCATSPHRGPYEQYFGPGTRLTVT.

The gene calls are TRBV12-3 or TRBV12-4 and TRBJ1-1; tentatively, D is TRBD1 (5 bases). The CDR3 length is 13 residues. The V end was cut by 6 bases, the J end by 4 bases, with 12 bases between. The CDR3 bases are TGTGCCAGCAGGAAAGGGGAGGGCACTGAAGCTTTCTTT. This sequence encodes CASRKGEGTEAFF.

This clone came up a few times. The rearrangement uses TRBV7-7 and TRBJ2-5; 10 bases line up with TRBD1. Trimming removed 4 bases from V and 4 bases from J; junction bases left unmatched: 3. Looked up from germline, CDR1 is SSHAT and CDR2 is FNYEAQ (reference sequence). The CDR3 consists of 14 residues. Here the CDR3 reads CASSSGQGIETQYF. The CDR3 region has the DNA TGTGCCAGCAGCTCGGGACAGGGGATAGAGACCCAGTACTTC. The variable domain in full, with the rest retrieved from reference TRBV7-7 and TRBJ2-5, is GAGVSQSPRYKVTKRGQDVTLRCDPISSHATLYWYQQALGQGPEFLTYFNYEAQPDKSGLPSDRFSAERPEGSISTLTIQRTEQRDSAMYRCASSSGQGIETQYFGPGTRLLVL.

This clone was detected once. The CDR3 region has the DNA TGTGCCAGCAGCTCCGGGGTTGATACGCAGTATTTT. It yields the protein CASSSGVDTQYF. The V call is TRBV11-2, the J call TRBJ2-3; perhaps TRBD2 as D (5 bases). The germline V and J ends were trimmed by 4 bases and 6 bases, with 8 bases remaining between them. From germline, CDR1 is SGHAT and CDR2 FQNNGV. The CDR3 spans 12 residues.

V usage is TRBV7-9 and J usage is TRBJ2-1; 7 bases align to TRBD2. Unmatched junction bases numbered 10, after V lost 5 bases and J lost 6 bases. The germline gives CDR1 SEHNR, CDR2 FQNEAQ (reference sequence). The CDR3 is made up of 15 amino acids. CDR3 nucleotides: TGTGCCAGCAGCCCTCGGGGAGGGGTGGTCAATGAGCAGTTCTTC. Amino acids: CASSPRGGVVNEQFF.

This clone was detected only a few times. The chain couples TRBV6-1 to TRBJ1-5; 9 nucleotides line up with TRBD1. This CDR3 is 17 amino acids long. CDR1 MNHNS and CDR2 SASEGT come from the germline V gene. V lost 2 bases to trimming and J lost 7 bases; unmatched junction nucleotides: 12. CDR3 coding DNA: TGTGCCAGCAGTGAACACGGGGCGGGACAGGGCCGGCAGCCCCAGCATTTT. Amino acid sequence: CASSEHGAGQGRQPQHF.

The chain carries TRBV29-1 and TRBJ1-2, with D perhaps TRBD1 (5 bases). CDR3 length: 13 residues. The V gene lost 4 bases and the J gene lost 3 bases, with 12 bases spanning the gap. Germline V gives CDR1 SQVTM, CDR2 ANQGSEA. CDR3 nucleotides: TGCAGCGTTGGAGTAGGGGAAGACTATGGCTACACCTTC. Translating gives CSVGVGEDYGYTF.

This chain connects TRBV7-8 to TRBJ2-3; TRBD2 aligns across 8 bases. Losses at the gene ends were 5 bases for V and 2 bases for J; bases not matched to a gene: 6. This CDR3 comprises 15 residues. Germline V gene lookup returns CDR1 SGHVS and CDR2 FQNEAQ. The CDR3 is CASSPRGGSTDTQYF. The CDR3 bases are TGTGCCAGCAGCCCCCGGGGGGGGTCCACAGATACGCAGTATTTT.

The rearrangement links TRBV6-5 to TRBJ2-3; D is perhaps TRBD2 (6 bases). Trimming took off 5 bases at V and 4 bases at J, with 7 bases between the two ends. The CDR3 spans 12 residues. Germline V gene sequence: CDR1 MNHEY, CDR2 SVGAGI. This chain's CDR3 is CASSTGADTQYF. The CDR3 region has the DNA TGTGCCAGCAGTACGGGGGCAGATACGCAGTATTTT.